This T cell receptor beta chain was sequenced for a study of shared clonotypes between healthy human individuals (dated by TCRdb to the early 2020s). Context from the whole study: The cohort included three men and two women between 18 and 49 years of age. Leukapheresis yielded between about 0.85 and 10 billion PBMCs per donor. Per donor, three plates each were used for CD4 naive and CD4 memory, two for CD8 naive, and one for CD8 memory. The study deeply sequenced blood TCR repertoires of five healthy adults to estimate repertoire size and the extent of clonotype sharing between individuals. To increase sequencing depth and limit assay-specific biases, different laboratories used diverse techniques to prepare libraries and sequence TCR repertoires.

The germline V gene supplies CDR1 SGHVS and CDR2 FNYEAQ. V is shortened by 5 bases, J by 3 bases, and the region joining them spans 16 bases. The CDR3 has 16 amino acids, counting the end cysteine and phenylalanine. Just CDR3 DNA is preserved here, 48 bases in frame from base 1. Remarks on this clone: Its target antigen remains unknown. No much larger clone exists at a distance of one base, and base qualities are not known.

The donors were healthy, HIV-negative adults who had no recently reported acute infections or vaccinations. Only Caucasian adults living in Nashville, Tennessee, USA were represented among the donors. The CD8 memory samples were a combination of magnetically selected CD45RO+ cells and CCR7-negative CD45RA+ effector memory (TemRA) cells. After blood collection by leukapheresis, PBMCs were isolated using Ficoll-Histopaque density gradient centrifugation and then cryopreserved in the vapor phase of liquid nitrogen. Purity and quantity of every magnetically sorted T cell population were checked by analytical flow cytometry. Each sorted fraction had its genomic DNA isolated and then quantified by UV absorbance on a Nanodrop 2000c. Using the deep immunoSEQ assay, multiplex PCR amplified TCR CDR3 regions from genomic DNA. Extracted genomic DNA from each cell subset was spread evenly across all wells of several immunoSEQ 96-well plates, with each plate serving as a replicate. Each replicate PCR for sorted subsets received about 210 ng genomic DNA, equal to around 32,000 T cell genomes. Purified libraries were measured with a Qubit 3.0 fluorometer, size-checked on a Bioanalyzer 2100, and measured again with the KAPA Library Quantification kit. A separate single-read 150-cycle Illumina NextSeq 550 flow cell was used to sequence each immunoSEQ 96-well plate. On the authors' methods: Because only junctional sequences without quality scores were contained in the immunoSEQ output, filtering matching that applied to full-length reads could not be performed. To assign V/J genes and CDR3, sequences were annotated using PyIR, a Python wrapper for IgBLAST v1.9, with IMGT germline references. Reads with weak V/J assignments (E-value above 1e-6), missing CDR3, stop codons, out-of-frame junctions, or ambiguous translated residues were removed. V3J clonotypes were defined by identical inferred V gene, J gene, and CDR3 amino acid sequence. Percentage overlap between repertoires was computed as shared unique clonotypes divided by the size of the smaller repertoire. Three approaches were used to assess repertoire richness: RTK rarefaction, the Chao1 estimator, and Recon v2.1 estimates of unobserved clonotypes. Generation probabilities were computed with OLGA for all TCRbeta clonotypes obtained by the gDNA method from several donors. TCRdb took this table from immuneACCESS and kept in-frame rearrangements with V and J called. Such tables lack part of the clones; where checked against another copy, unresolved V genes explain under half of the gap, and the rest is unexplained. V and J calls and clone size are given by that table; D and trimming were obtained from the DNA. The sample profile shows about 380,000 clones; 96% of them were found once. The ten largest clones add up to around 0.3% of the sample.

What the authors observed across the whole study: Compared with non-shared clonotypes, the clonotypes found in all four sorted-subset donors had higher generation probabilities. Only blood was sampled, and tissue TCR repertoires likely differ from those in blood. The small number of donors limited the genetic and exposure-history diversity represented. Naive subsets generally had larger estimated clonotype richness than memory subsets did. Incomplete sequencing was indicated by rarefaction of sorted-subset datasets, despite the large sequencing depth. Pairwise subsampling indicated that sequencing depth was expected to affect the degree of clonotype sharing among donors. When several donors were compared, the shared fraction of clonotypes was roughly 5% for naive CD4, around 3.6% for naive CD8, roughly 2.3% for memory CD4, and approximately 0.4% for memory CD8.

Sequencing input: memory CD8+ T cells sorted from blood. In the paper's terms, the cell subset or site label means: CD45RO+ cells pooled with CCR7-negative TemRA cells. The receptor was isolated from a man aged 30 to 45 in good health. The rearrangement joined TRBV7-6 to TRBJ1-4; the D gene is possibly TRBD1, with 5 bases matching. The sequenced DNA is TGTGCCAGCAGCCCTGACGGGGCCAGGGCTAATGAAAAACTGTTTTTT. Its product reads: CASSPDGARANEKLFF. The reference TRBV7-6 and TRBJ1-4 proteins fill in what lies around the CDR3, so the full variable domain reads GAGVSQSPRYKVTKRGQDVALRCDPISGHVSLYWYRQALGQGPEFLTYFNYEAQQDKSGLPNDRFSAERPEGSISTLTIQRTEQRDSAMYRCASSPDGARANEKLFFGSGTQLSVL.